The next 19 T cell receptor beta chains were all read from a single sample in a study of T cell responses to AZD1222 COVID-19 vaccine. Some clones are missing from TCRdb's copy, which holds only in-frame ones; the method was immunoSEQ multiplex PCR. Among some 110,000 clones listed, 88% were seen once. This specimen was peripheral blood, taken on day 0 of AZD1222 vaccination. These receptors originate from an adult in good health.

This sequence joins TRBV5-1 and TRBJ1-2; 11 nucleotides agree with TRBD1. The CDR3 has 15 amino acids. V gave up 0 bases and J gave up 9 bases; unmatched junction bases: 7. The germline gives CDR1 SGHRS, CDR2 YFSETQ. CDR3 sequence (DNA): TGCGCCAGCAGCTTGGGTCCGGGACAGGGGGTTAGCTACACCTTC. Translated, it gives CASSLGPGQGVSYTF.

This clone has just a few counts. The chain has TRBV7-6 and TRBJ1-5; 9 nucleotides match TRBD1. Germline CDR1 is SGHVS and CDR2 is FNYEAQ. The ends lost 5 bases at V and 2 bases at J; junction bases unmatched: 4. The length of the CDR3 is 15 residues. The CDR3 DNA follows: TGTGCCAGCAGCCCACAGGGGGCTGGCAATCAGCCCCAGCATTTT. Protein product: CASSPQGAGNQPQHF.

Only a few counts were recorded for this clone. The chain recombines TRBV3-1 (or the pseudogene TRBV3-2) with TRBJ2-7; D gene uncertain. Germline V CDR1 and CDR2: LGHDT, YNNKEL (reference sequence). This CDR3 comprises 12 residues. V lost 3 bases to trimming and J lost 7 bases, with 10 bases between them. As DNA, the CDR3 is TGTGCCAGCAGCCATGATATTTGGGAGCAGTACTTC. It specifies CASSHDIWEQYF.

The chain combines TRBV19 with TRBJ2-2; no definite D call. V lost 3 bases and J lost 6, with 14 bases in between. Germline V gene data show CDR1 as LNHDA and CDR2 as SQIVND (reference sequence). The CDR3 spans 15 residues. CDR3 coding DNA: TGTGCCAGTAGTATCCCACGACAAGTCCCCGGGGAGCTGTTTTTT. It translates to CASSIPRQVPGELFF.

This chain links TRBV18 with TRBJ1-5; D is uncertain. CDR1 KGHSH and CDR2 LQKENI come from the germline V gene. The CDR3 contains 14 residues. Trimming took 2 bases from V and 3 from J, leaving 8 bases between them. This CDR3 reads CASSPVDSNQPQHF. The CDR3 DNA reads as TGTGCCAGCTCACCAGTGGACTCCAATCAGCCCCAGCATTTT.

CDR3 amino acids: CASSAGTGGPNYNSPLHF. The DNA of the CDR3 is TGTGCCAGCTCAGCCGGAACGGGGGGCCCTAACTATAATTCACCCCTCCACTTT. This chain uses TRBV18 with TRBJ1-6, with D possibly matching TRBD1 (6 bases). Germline V lookup: CDR1 KGHSH, CDR2 LQKENI. Trimming took off 5 bases at V and 3 bases at J, with 20 bases between the two ends. The CDR3 contains 18 residues.

The chain uses TRBV28 and TRBJ2-5; TRBD2 might be the D (6 bases). The length of the CDR3 is 15 residues. The V end was cut by 6 bases, the J end by 1 base, with 15 bases between. Germline V gene lookup returns CDR1 MDHEN and CDR2 SYDVKM. The CDR3 DNA sequence: TGTGCCAGCAGCGACGACGGGACTCGCCAAGAGACCCAGTACTTC. Encoded protein: CASSDDGTRQETQYF. The complete variable domain, with remaining parts taken from reference TRBV28 and TRBJ2-5, reads DVKVTQSSRYLVKRTGEKVFLECVQDMDHENMFWYRQDPGLGLRLIYFSYDVKMKEKGDIPEGYSVSREKKERFSLILESASTNQTSMYLCASSDDGTRQETQYFGPGTRLLVL.

This clone was counted a few times. This chain connects TRBV2 to TRBJ1-6; no clear D. The CDR3 runs 15 residues. Trimming shortened V by 6 bases and J by 7 bases, and 16 bases separated the two germline ends. Germline values: CDR1 SNHLY, CDR2 FYNNEI. CDR3 in amino acids: CASRTLNQGNSPLHF. For the CDR3, the DNA is TGTGCCAGCAGGACACTCAATCAAGGCAATTCACCCCTCCACTTT.

This rearrangement joins TRBV2 to TRBJ1-2; no reliable D call. The CDR3 consists of 17 residues. Trimming took off 1 base at V and 6 bases at J, with 21 bases between the two ends. Per the germline V gene, CDR1 is SNHLY and CDR2 is FYNNEI. The CDR3 coding sequence is TGTGCCAGCAGTGAAGAGGACGGCGGAGGAAAAAGAGATGGCTACACCTTC. Translation: CASSEEDGGGKRDGYTF. Full variable domain (missing parts from reference TRBV2 and TRBJ1-2): EPEVTQTPSHQVTQMGQEVILRCVPISNHLYFYWYRQILGQKVEFLVSFYNNEISEKSEIFDDQFSVERPDGSNFTLKIRSTKLEDSAMYFCASSEEDGGGKRDGYTFGSGTRLTVV.

This clone has only one observation. The chain couples TRBV7-2 to TRBJ2-7, with D maybe TRBD2 (6 bases). The V gene's germline CDR1 is SGHTA and CDR2 FQGNSA. The V end was cut by 6 bases, the J end by 1 base, with 13 bases between. The CDR3 extends over 14 amino acids. The CDR3 protein is CASSPGTVSYEQYF. In DNA form, the CDR3 reads TGTGCCAGCAGTCCAGGGACTGTGTCCTACGAGCAGTACTTC.

The chain is built from TRBV20-1 and TRBJ1-6; 10 bases agree with TRBD1. J lost 14 bases, V lost 3 bases, and 1 base had no gene match. The CDR3 totals 11 residues. Germline V gene sequence: CDR1 DFQATT, CDR2 SNEGSKA (reference sequence). The DNA of the CDR3 is TGCAGTGCTAGGGACAGGGGGACCCTCCACTTT. Encoded protein: CSARDRGTLHF.

The rearrangement links TRBV18 to TRBJ1-1, with D maybe TRBD1 (5 bases). CDR1 KGHSH and CDR2 LQKENI come from the germline V gene. CDR3 length: 15 residues. Trimming shortened V by 6 bases and J by 3 bases, and 17 bases separated the two germline ends. CDR3 in amino acids: CASSPWKGFHTEAFF. CDR3 DNA: TGTGCCAGCTCCCCCTGGAAGGGGTTCCACACTGAAGCTTTCTTT.

This clone was detected once. The CDR3, as DNA: TGCGCCAGCAGCCAAGAGGGCCAGAGGGAGCAGTACTTC. This gives the protein CASSQEGQREQYF. The chain is built from TRBV4-1 and TRBJ2-7; no clear D. With 0 bases removed from V and 7 bases from J, the gap between germline ends came to 10 bases. This CDR3 is 13 amino acids long. Germline lookup yields CDR1 MGHRA and CDR2 YSYEKL.

There are a few counts of this clone. This chain links TRBV9 with TRBJ2-3, with 9 bases lining up with TRBD1. CDR3 size: 13 residues. V dropped 5 bases and J dropped 8; count of bases not matched to a gene: 6. Germline V gene data show CDR1 as SGDLS and CDR2 as YYNGEE. CDR3 in amino acids: CASRQATGGTQYF. For the CDR3, the DNA is TGTGCCAGCAGGCAAGCGACAGGGGGTACGCAGTATTTT.

CDR3 amino acids: CASSLSIVNSAGHEQFF. The DNA of the CDR3 is TGTGCCAGCAGTTTATCGATAGTTAATAGCGCGGGACATGAGCAGTTCTTC. The gene calls are TRBV27 and TRBJ2-1, with a possible D match to TRBD2 (6 bases). This CDR3 has 17 residues. Looked up from germline, CDR1 is MNHEY and CDR2 is SMNVEV (reference sequence). V was cut by 0 bases and J by 8 bases, with 20 bases left in between.

The J gene is TRBJ1-2, the V gene TRBV24-1; TRBD1 matches at 10 bases. From germline, CDR1 is KGHDR and CDR2 SFDVKD. This CDR3 is 14 amino acids long. The junction had 4 bases not matched to a gene; V was cut back by 5 bases and J by 5 bases. CDR3 DNA: TGTGCCACCAGTGGGGGGACAGGGGTTTATGGCTACACCTTC. Translated: CATSGGTGVYGYTF.

The rearrangement links TRBV28 to TRBJ1-4; D remains unclear. The CDR3 covers 13 residues. Germline V gene sequence: CDR1 MDHEN, CDR2 SYDVKM. The ends were cut back, 11 bases at V and 8 bases at J, with 18 bases in the middle. DNA for the CDR3: TGTGCCGCCGGCGAAGACGCATACGAAAAACTGTTTTTT. Protein product: CAAGEDAYEKLFF.

The V and J genes are TRBV5-1 and TRBJ2-5; 7 nucleotides match TRBD1. V lost 0 bases and J lost 5; bases outside the gene matches: 22. Germline V gives CDR1 SGHRS, CDR2 YFSETQ. The CDR3 totals 20 residues. Written as DNA, the CDR3 is TGCGCCAGCAGCTTGGAGCCGACAGGGTTGGCTTGGCCCAAGATCGAGACCCAGTACTTC. The encoded protein is CASSLEPTGLAWPKIETQYF.

The chain couples TRBV27 to TRBJ1-5, with TRBD1 matching 7 bases. This CDR3 spans 16 amino acids. V lost 6 bases and J lost 5; bases outside the gene matches: 13. CDR1 and CDR2 (germline): MNHEY, SMNVEV (reference sequence). CDR3 sequence (DNA): TGTGCCAGCAGCCCGATCGAGGGGGCAAGGGATCAGCCCCAGCATTTT. Protein product: CASSPIEGARDQPQHF.